This T cell receptor beta chain stems from a study of cytomegalovirus exposure and HLA in healthy donors. The wider study: The study's early data release held some 85 million unique TCRs from HLA-typed donors. Roughly four fifths of 300 to 450 genotyped donors fell in the Caucasian-associated ancestry cluster.

Study conclusions and caveats: Across all donors, roughly uniform sequencing depth was an assumption of the presence/absence analyses. Rarity held for most TCR sequences, but there were some public TCRs that occurred in many donors.

On this clone itself: Its antigen is not known.

The V and J ends lost 5 bases and 0 bases respectively, with 13 bases between them. This CDR3 spans 16 amino acids. From germline, CDR1 is MDHEN and CDR2 SYDVKM. Use of 60 Vbeta and 13 Jbeta primers characterized the PCR. The repertoire was sequenced with immunoSEQ multiplex PCR; TCRdb's copy has only in-frame clones and lacks some. Of 120,000 or so clones detected, 80% appear once; the ten largest clones hold about 8.9%. V is TRBV28 and J is TRBJ2-2; weak D call: TRBD2 (6 bases). The TCR was taken from a man aged 25-40 years in good health and CMV-seropositive. The sequenced sample was PBMCs. DNA of the CDR3: TGTGCCAGCAGTCTCCACGGGACTGCGAACACCGGGGAGCTGTTTTTT. Amino acids: CASSLHGTANTGELFF.